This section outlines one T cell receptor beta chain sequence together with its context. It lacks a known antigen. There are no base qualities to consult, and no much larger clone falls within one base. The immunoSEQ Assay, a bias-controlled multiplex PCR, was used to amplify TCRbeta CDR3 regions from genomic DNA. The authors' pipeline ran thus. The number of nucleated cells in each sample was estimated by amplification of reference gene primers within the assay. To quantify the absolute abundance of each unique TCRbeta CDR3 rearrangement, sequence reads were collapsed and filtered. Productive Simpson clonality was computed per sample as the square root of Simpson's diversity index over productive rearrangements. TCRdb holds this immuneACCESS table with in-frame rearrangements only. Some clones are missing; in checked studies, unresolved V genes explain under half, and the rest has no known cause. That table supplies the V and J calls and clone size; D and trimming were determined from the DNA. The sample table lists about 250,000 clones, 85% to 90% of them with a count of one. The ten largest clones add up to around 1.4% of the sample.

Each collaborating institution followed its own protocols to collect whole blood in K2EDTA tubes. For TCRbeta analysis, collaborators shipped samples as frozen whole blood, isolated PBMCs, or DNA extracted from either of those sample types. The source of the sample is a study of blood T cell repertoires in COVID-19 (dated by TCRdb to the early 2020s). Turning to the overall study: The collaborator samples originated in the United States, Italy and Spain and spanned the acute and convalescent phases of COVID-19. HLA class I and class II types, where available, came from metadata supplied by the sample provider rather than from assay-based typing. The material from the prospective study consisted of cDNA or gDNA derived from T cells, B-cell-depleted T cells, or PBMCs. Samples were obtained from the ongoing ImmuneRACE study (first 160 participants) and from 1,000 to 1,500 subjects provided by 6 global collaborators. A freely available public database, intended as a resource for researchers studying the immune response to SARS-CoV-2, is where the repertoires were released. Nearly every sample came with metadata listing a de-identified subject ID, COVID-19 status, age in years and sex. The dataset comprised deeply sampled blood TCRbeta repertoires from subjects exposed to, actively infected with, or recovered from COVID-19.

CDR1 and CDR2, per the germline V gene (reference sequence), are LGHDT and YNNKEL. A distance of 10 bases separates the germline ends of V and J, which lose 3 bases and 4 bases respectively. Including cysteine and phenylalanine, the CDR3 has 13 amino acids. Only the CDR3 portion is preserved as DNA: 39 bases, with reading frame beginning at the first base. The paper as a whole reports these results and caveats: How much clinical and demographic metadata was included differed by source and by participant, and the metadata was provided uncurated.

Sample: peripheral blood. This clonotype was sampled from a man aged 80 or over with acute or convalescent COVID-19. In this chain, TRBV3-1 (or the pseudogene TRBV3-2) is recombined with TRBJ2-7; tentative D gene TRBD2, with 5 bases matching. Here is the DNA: TGTGCCAGCAGCCATAATGAGGGATACGAGCAGTACTTC. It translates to CASSHNEGYEQYF.